This TCR beta chain was captured in a study of T-cell reconstitution after alpha-beta-depleted transplantation in children. During its preparation, the TCRbeta library received unique molecular identifiers. MiXCR was run by TCRdb on the PCR reads, yielding one entry per CDR3 protein. In the table there are about 610,000 distinct CDR3 sequences, about 10% of which are singletons. The length of the CDR3 is 12 residues. Looked up from germline, CDR1 is LNHDA and CDR2 is SQIVND (reference sequence). Trimming took 5 bases from V and 7 from J, leaving 12 bases between them. The genes are TRBV19 and TRBJ2-7, with D maybe TRBD2 (5 bases). The TCR originated in a human donor who donated a stem cell graft to a child with acute myeloid leukemia. Sequencing used PBMCs from the stem cell graft donor, obtained from the stem cell graft. The CDR3 DNA is TGTGCCAGTAGTCGGGATATGAGTGAGCAGTACTTC. It encodes CASSRDMSEQYF.